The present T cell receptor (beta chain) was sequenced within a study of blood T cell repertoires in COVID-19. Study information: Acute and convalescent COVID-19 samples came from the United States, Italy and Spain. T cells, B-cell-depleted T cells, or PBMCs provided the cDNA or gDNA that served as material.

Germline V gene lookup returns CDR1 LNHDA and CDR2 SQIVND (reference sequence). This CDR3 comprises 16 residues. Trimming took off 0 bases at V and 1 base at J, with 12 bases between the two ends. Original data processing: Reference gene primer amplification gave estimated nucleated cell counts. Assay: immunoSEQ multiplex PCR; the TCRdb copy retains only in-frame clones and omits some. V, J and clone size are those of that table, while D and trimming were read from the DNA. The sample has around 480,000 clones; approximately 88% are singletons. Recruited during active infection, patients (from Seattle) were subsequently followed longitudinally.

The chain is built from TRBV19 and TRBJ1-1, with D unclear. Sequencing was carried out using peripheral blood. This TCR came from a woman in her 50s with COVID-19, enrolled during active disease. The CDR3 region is CASSIDWAGGNTEAFF. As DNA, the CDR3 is TGTGCCAGTAGTATAGATTGGGCAGGTGGGAACACTGAAGCTTTCTTT.